The T cell receptor beta chain described here comes from a study of vaccination and CD4 T cells after COVID-19. On the study more broadly: There were six male and four female convalescents, and two of them were Hispanic.

The Oncomine TCR Beta short-read assay was applied to DNA of cultured CD4+ T cells. Genomic DNA from cultured CD4+ T cells was extracted. TCRdb re-analysed the PCR reads in MiXCR, keeping a single row per CDR3 protein. The table includes fewer than 10,000 distinct CDR3 sequences, approximately 22% detected once. Between the trimmed V and J ends, which lost 2 bases and 1 base, there was a span of 12 bases. CDR3 length: 15 residues. Germline CDR1 and CDR2: SGHRS and YFSETQ. Treatment given: approximately nine-day PBMC culture with coronavirus spike peptide pools or control peptides (ViraFEST assay). Each of days 3 and 7 saw half the medium replaced by fresh IL-2 medium. Note on this clonotype: Antigen: not known.

Sample: cultured CD4+ T cells from blood. This TCR was recovered from a human donor with COVID-19. The chain combines TRBV5-1 with TRBJ2-5; tentatively, D is TRBD1 (5 bases). CDR3 region: CASSLSGISQETQYF. CDR3 DNA: TGCGCCAGCAGCTTATCAGGGATATCCCAAGAGACCCAGTACTTC.